Listed below are T cell receptor beta chains from one sample, sequenced in a study of blood T cell repertoires in COVID-19. Repertoires were generated with immunoSEQ multiplex PCR, while TCRdb's copy carries only in-frame clones and drops some. The sample has approximately 440,000 clones; about 90% are singletons. Sequencing was done on a sample of PBMCs or T cells enriched from blood (not recorded which). Every receptor here comes from a young man who had recovered from COVID-19. The CDR3 runs from the conserved cysteine through the conserved F or W. D genes are given only for firm matches.

CDR3aa | j_gene | v_gene | d_gene
CASNPQLGNEQFF | TRBJ2-1 | TRBV12-3/TRBV12-4 | .
CASEPSVGGGYGYTF | TRBJ1-2 | TRBV3-1/TRBV3-2 | .
CASSPSGTGHIRNGYTF | TRBJ1-2 | TRBV5-1 | TRBD1
CASSGTGWSNYGYTF | TRBJ1-2 | TRBV6-6 | TRBD1
CASSQKMGGNLQETQYF | TRBJ2-5 | TRBV14 | TRBD2
CASSPPPGTEAFF | TRBJ1-1 | TRBV18 | .
CAWSREDYYEQYF | TRBJ2-7 | TRBV30 | .
CASSLVGAGMHGYTF | TRBJ1-2 | TRBV5-6 | .
CASSPGTPNTEAFF | TRBJ1-1 | TRBV5-1 | .
CASSFTGVVSYEQYF | TRBJ2-7 | TRBV11-2 | .
CASSQAGSDGGHEQYF | TRBJ2-7 | TRBV3-1/TRBV3-2 | .
CASGEQATNTEAFF | TRBJ1-1 | TRBV28 | .
CASSVFILRDSPLHF | TRBJ1-6 | TRBV2 | .
CASSQGAGNQPQHF | TRBJ1-5 | TRBV4-1 | .
CASSGGTGLLGGNTIYF | TRBJ1-3 | TRBV6-1 | TRBD1
CASSVAVRGANNEQFF | TRBJ2-1 | TRBV9 | .
CASSPGGSSWNYGYTF | TRBJ1-2 | TRBV5-4 | .
CASSLGNRYEQYF | TRBJ2-7 | TRBV5-1 | .
CASSPTTEGRETQYF | TRBJ2-5 | TRBV4-2 | .
CASSSEDRGPNYGYTF | TRBJ1-2 | TRBV11-3 | TRBD1
CASSLGSSGRADTQYF | TRBJ2-3 | TRBV28 | TRBD2
CATSRGTGYGYTF | TRBJ1-2 | TRBV24-1 | TRBD1
CASIIGQGQPQHF | TRBJ1-5 | TRBV12-3/TRBV12-4 | TRBD1
CASSTPHPGQGGGEKLFF | TRBJ1-4 | TRBV27 | TRBD1